Here is one T cell receptor (beta chain) with its context. Its antigen remains unknown. These data come from a study of OX40 agonist ivuxolimab in advanced cancers. Study-level background: Partial responses, seen in three patients, involved one hepatocellular carcinoma and two cutaneous melanomas. Broader study findings: Low normalized T-cell clonal expansion also characterized some of the nonresponders.

V lost 6 bases and J 5 bases, leaving 12 bases between the germline ends. Looked up from germline, CDR1 is LNHDA and CDR2 is SQIVND (reference sequence). CDR3 size: 13 residues. TCRdb's table, derived via immunoSEQ multiplex PCR, lists solely in-frame clones and lacks some. The top ten clones hold approximately 10% of a sample with about 56,000 clones, approximately 92% of them seen once. The sample here was CD4+ or CD8+ T cells sorted from blood, taken in a trial of the OX40 agonist ivuxolimab. The rearrangement joins TRBV19 to TRBJ2-3, with D hard to call. This TCR derives from an adult with an advanced solid tumor such as melanoma, head and neck, liver or kidney cancer. In DNA form, the CDR3 reads TGTGCCAGTAGCCAAGTGGGGATAGATACGCAGTATTTT. The encoded protein is CASSQVGIDTQYF.